The 7 T cell receptor beta chains listed next were all sequenced from one sample in a study of blood T cell repertoires in COVID-19. This table comes from immunoSEQ multiplex PCR, and its TCRdb copy is limited to in-frame clones, with some not included. The table shows fewer than 200,000 clones, with 75% to 85% occurring only once. The material sequenced was peripheral blood. Receptors were obtained from a woman of 80 years or more with COVID-19, enrolled during active disease.

The CDR3 is CASSYPDRGPNTEAFF. The CDR3 coding sequence is TGTGCCAGCAGCTATCCGGACAGGGGCCCGAACACTGAAGCTTTCTTT. The chain recombines TRBV11-2 with TRBJ1-1; TRBD1 matches 9 bases. CDR1 is SGHAT, CDR2 FQNNGV, per germline. The CDR3 totals 16 residues. Trimming cost V 4 bases and J 1 base; bases outside gene matches: 7.

This clone was found a few times. CDR3 nucleotide sequence: TGCAGTGCTAGTCGGCTAGCGGGAGATACAGATACGCAGTATTTT. Protein: CSASRLAGDTDTQYF. V is TRBV20-1 and J is TRBJ2-3; 10 bases are a match to TRBD2. This CDR3 is 15 amino acids long. V gave up 3 bases and J gave up 3 bases; unmatched junction bases: 6. In germline, CDR1 is DFQATT, CDR2 SNEGSKA (reference sequence).

In DNA, the CDR3 is TGTGCCAGCTCTCGGGACAGGGAGAATCAGCCCCAGCATTTT. Its protein is CASSRDRENQPQHF. The V gene is TRBV18, the J gene TRBJ1-5, with 9 bases fitting TRBD1. Germline V gene data show CDR1 as KGHSH and CDR2 as LQKENI. V trimming: 6 bases; J trimming: 4 bases; junction bases outside the gene matches: 4. The CDR3 covers 14 residues.

The chain is built from TRBV7-6 and TRBJ1-1; unclear D gene. From germline, CDR1 is SGHVS and CDR2 FNYEAQ. Between the trimmed V and J ends, which lost 3 bases and 1 base, there was a span of 6 bases. The CDR3 length is 13 residues. In DNA, the CDR3 is TGTGCCAGCAGCTTCAGTAAGAACACTGAAGCTTTCTTT. As protein: CASSFSKNTEAFF.

This sequence joins TRBV28 and TRBJ2-3; the match to TRBD1 covers 7 bases. This CDR3 is built from 15 residues. The V segment lost 2 bases and the J segment 5 bases; nucleotides outside the gene matches: 7. Looked up from germline, CDR1 is MDHEN and CDR2 is SYDVKM. The CDR3 bases are TGTGCCAGCAGTTTAAGGGGACAGAGTCGAGATACGCAGTATTTT. Its translation is CASSLRGQSRDTQYF.

The CDR3 spells CASSIAESTEAFF. The CDR3, as DNA: TGTGCCAGTAGTATAGCAGAAAGCACTGAAGCTTTCTTT. The genes are TRBV19 and TRBJ1-1; D gene uncertain. V shed 1 base and J shed 4 bases, with 7 bases lying between them. Germline V lookup: CDR1 LNHDA, CDR2 SQIVND (reference sequence). The CDR3 loop spans 13 amino acids.

The CDR3 sequence is CASSKVKGPNTEAFF. The CDR3, as DNA: TGTGCCAGCAGCAAAGTTAAGGGGCCGAACACTGAAGCTTTCTTT. J is TRBJ1-1 and V is TRBV21-1; the table's TRBD1 call for D was not verified on the DNA. TRBV21-1 is reported as a pseudogene. This CDR3 has 15 residues.